The 23 T cell receptor beta chains below come from one sample, sequenced in a study of a mutant IDH1 vaccine in newly diagnosed glioma. Libraries were prepared by immunoSEQ multiplex PCR; TCRdb keeps only in-frame clonotypes and omits some of them. The table has approximately 54,000 clones, about four fifths seen once. Time point defined: baseline, week 1 (first vaccination visit). Regarding treatment: pre-vaccination baseline after standard-of-care therapy. This material consisted of PBMCs, taken from a glioma patient treated with radiotherapy, temozolomide or both. The receptors here all came from a man younger than 35 with glioma.

The genes are TRBV5-1 and TRBJ1-2, with no clear D. Looked up from germline, CDR1 is SGHRS and CDR2 is YFSETQ. The CDR3 is 13 residues long. The ends were cut back, 2 bases at V and 4 bases at J, with 9 bases in the middle. The CDR3 reads CASSLGQSYGYTF. The DNA of the CDR3 is TGCGCCAGCAGCTTAGGCCAGAGCTATGGCTACACCTTC.

The rearrangement links TRBV28 to TRBJ1-5; D unresolved. Trimming removed 6 bases from V and 5 bases from J, with 5 bases in between. The germline CDR1 and CDR2 sequences are MDHEN and SYDVKM. The CDR3 sequence is 11 residues long. The CDR3 reads CASSRYQPQHF. In nucleotides, the CDR3 is TGTGCCAGCAGCCGATATCAGCCCCAGCATTTT.

The rearrangement uses TRBV18 and TRBJ1-3, with 8 bases lining up with TRBD1. The V segment lost 3 bases and the J segment 3 bases; nucleotides outside the gene matches: 4. This CDR3 contains 15 residues. CDR1 and CDR2 from the germline V gene are KGHSH and LQKENI. The CDR3 is CASSPDRAFGNTIYF. DNA of the CDR3: TGTGCCAGCTCACCGGACAGGGCTTTTGGAAACACCATATATTTT. The whole variable domain, remainder taken from reference TRBV18 and TRBJ1-3, is NAGVMQNPRHLVRRRGQEARLRCSPMKGHSHVYWYRQLPEEGLKFMVYLQKENIIDESGMPKERFSAEFPKEGPSILRIQQVVRGDSAAYFCASSPDRAFGNTIYFGEGSWLTVV.

This sequence joins TRBV7-2 and TRBJ1-4; no firm D call. This CDR3 spans 14 amino acids. Germline CDR1 is SGHTA and CDR2 is FQGNSA. V lost 2 bases to trimming and J lost 0 bases, with 4 bases between them. CDR3: CASSLRATNEKLFF. CDR3 bases: TGTGCCAGCAGCTTACGCGCAACTAATGAAAAACTGTTTTTT.

The chain combines TRBV28 with TRBJ2-2, with D possibly being TRBD2 (6 bases). Germline CDR1 is MDHEN and CDR2 is SYDVKM. The CDR3 covers 15 residues. The V and J ends lost 5 bases and 0 bases respectively, with 10 bases between them. In DNA form, the CDR3 reads TGTGCCAGCAGTCTAGCGAGACCGAACACCGGGGAGCTGTTTTTT. Translated, it gives CASSLARPNTGELFF.

The chain uses TRBV29-1 and TRBJ2-6, with D tentatively TRBD1 (5 bases). CDR3 length equals 14 residues. Trimming took off 5 bases at V and 1 base at J, with 9 bases between the two ends. CDR1 and CDR2 from the germline V gene are SQVTM and ANQGSEA. CDR3 region: CSVLGLSGANVLTF. In DNA, the CDR3 is TGCAGCGTTTTGGGGCTATCTGGGGCCAACGTCCTGACTTTC. The whole variable domain, remainder taken from reference TRBV29-1 and TRBJ2-6, is SAVISQKPSRDICQRGTSLTIQCQVDSQVTMMFWYRQQPGQSLTLIATANQGSEATYESGFVIDKFPISRPNLTFSTLTVSNMSPEDSSIYLCSVLGLSGANVLTFGAGSRLTVL.

The gene calls are TRBV30 and TRBJ1-5, with a possible D match to TRBD1 (6 bases). The V and J ends lost 0 bases and 5 bases respectively, with 11 bases between them. CDR3 size: 14 residues. The V gene's germline CDR1 is GTSNPN and CDR2 SVGIG (reference sequence). Written as DNA, the CDR3 is TGTGCCTGGAGTGTGGGACAAAGGGATCAGCCCCAGCATTTT. The encoded protein is CAWSVGQRDQPQHF.

This clone appeared a single time. The rearrangement uses TRBV2 and TRBJ1-3, with D hard to call. The CDR3 contains 13 residues. With 11 bases removed from V and 0 bases from J, the gap between germline ends came to 11 bases. CDR1 SNHLY and CDR2 FYNNEI come from the germline V gene. The CDR3 bases are TGTGCCGGCAAACAGAGCTCTGGAAACACCATATATTTT. This encodes CAGKQSSGNTIYF.

V and J are TRBV30 and TRBJ2-7; the D gene is possibly TRBD2 (5 bases). The CDR3 extends over 12 amino acids. V was shortened by 0 bases and J by 4 bases, with 7 bases between the two germline ends. Germline-derived CDR1 and CDR2 are GTSNPN and SVGIG (reference sequence). CDR3 loop: CAWSVPGYEQYF. CDR3 bases: TGTGCCTGGAGTGTACCGGGGTACGAGCAGTACTTC.

The V call is TRBV5-1, the J call TRBJ1-1, with D unclear. Germline-derived CDR1 and CDR2 are SGHRS and YFSETQ. The CDR3 has 14 residues. V was trimmed by 2 bases and J by 2 bases, leaving 10 bases between them. In DNA, the CDR3 is TGCGCCAGCAGCTTTAGGGCCTTCAACACTGAAGCTTTCTTT. Residues: CASSFRAFNTEAFF.

The rearrangement links TRBV27 to TRBJ2-2; D is uncertain. Germline V gene data show CDR1 as MNHEY and CDR2 as SMNVEV (reference sequence). V was trimmed by 0 bases and J by 5 bases, leaving 1 base between them. The CDR3 covers 12 residues. CDR3 sequence: CASSLSTGELFF. CDR3 bases: TGTGCCAGCAGTTTATCTACCGGGGAGCTGTTTTTT.

V is TRBV7-2 and J is TRBJ1-1; TRBD1 is a possible D gene (6 bases). V dropped 5 bases and J dropped 4 bases, with 17 bases sitting between them. Germline CDR1 is SGHTA and CDR2 is FQGNSA. The CDR3 is 15 residues long. As DNA, the CDR3 is TGTGCCAGCAGCCAGTCCGGGGGGCTTGGCACTGAAGCTTTCTTT. Its protein is CASSQSGGLGTEAFF. The variable domain in full, completed from reference TRBV7-2 and TRBJ1-1, reads GAGVSQSPSNKVTEKGKDVELRCDPISGHTALYWYRQSLGQGLEFLIYFQGNSAPDKSGLPSDRFSAERTGGSVSTLTIQRTQQEDSAVYLCASSQSGGLGTEAFFGQGTRLTVV.

Many counts were recorded for this clone. The CDR3 region is CASSLVWFGSYNEQFF. CDR3 in DNA: TGTGCCAGCAGCTTGGTTTGGTTCGGCTCCTACAATGAGCAGTTCTTC. The rearrangement joins TRBV5-6 to TRBJ2-1; the D is unclear. Germline V gives CDR1 SGHDT, CDR2 YYEEEE. With 0 bases removed from V and 0 bases from J, the gap between germline ends came to 10 bases. The CDR3 spans 16 residues.

This chain connects TRBV7-9 to TRBJ1-3, with 7 bases aligning to TRBD1. The CDR3 covers 18 residues. Germline V lookup: CDR1 SEHNR, CDR2 FQNEAQ (reference sequence). V gave up 5 bases and J gave up 1 base; unmatched junction bases: 14. CDR3 sequence reads: CASSPLTQGSESGNTIYF. As DNA, the CDR3 is TGTGCCAGCAGCCCCCTGACACAGGGGTCAGAATCTGGAAACACCATATATTTT.

This rearrangement joins TRBV30 to TRBJ1-2; D is possibly TRBD1 (5 bases). V gave up 1 base and J gave up 0 bases, with 18 bases separating them. The CDR3 spans 17 residues. Germline CDR1 reads GTSNPN; CDR2 reads SVGIG (reference sequence). CDR3 region: CAWSGSDTHTSNYGYTF. As DNA, the CDR3 is TGTGCCTGGAGTGGCTCGGACACACACACTTCTAACTATGGCTACACCTTC.

The V and J genes are TRBV7-9 and TRBJ2-1, with TRBD1 matching over 9 bases. This CDR3 has 16 amino acids. Trimming took 5 bases from V and 4 from J; bases not matched to a gene: 9. The germline V gene has CDR1 SEHNR and CDR2 FQNEAQ (reference sequence). CDR3 region: CASSGDRTGDYNEQFF. CDR3 DNA sequence: TGTGCCAGCAGCGGAGATCGGACAGGGGATTACAATGAGCAGTTCTTC.

V and J are TRBV29-1 and TRBJ2-3; unclear D gene. The germline V and J ends were trimmed by 0 bases and 7 bases, with 8 bases remaining between them. The CDR3 consists of 12 residues. CDR1 is SQVTM, CDR2 ANQGSEA, per germline. This CDR3 reads CSVEDNRNTQYF. The CDR3 nucleotides read TGCAGCGTTGAAGATAACAGAAATACGCAGTATTTT.

V gene TRBV7-2 combines with J gene TRBJ2-7, with 8 bases lining up with TRBD2. Germline CDR1 SGHTA, CDR2 FQGNSA. The V gene end was trimmed by 3 bases and the J gene end by 2 bases; junction bases not matched to a gene: 0. The CDR3 consists of 13 residues. CDR3 loop: CASSLGLAYEQYF. The CDR3, as DNA: TGTGCCAGCAGCTTGGGACTAGCCTACGAGCAGTACTTC.

CDR3 residues: CSVARWGGSNYGYTF. The CDR3 DNA sequence: TGCAGCGTTGCCCGCTGGGGGGGGTCGAACTATGGCTACACCTTC. The chain recombines TRBV29-1 with TRBJ1-2; possibly TRBD1 for D (5 bases). V lost 4 bases and J 2 bases, leaving 17 bases between the germline ends. The CDR3 is 15 residues long. Germline V gene lookup returns CDR1 SQVTM and CDR2 ANQGSEA. Filled out from reference TRBV29-1 and TRBJ1-2, the complete variable domain reads SAVISQKPSRDICQRGTSLTIQCQVDSQVTMMFWYRQQPGQSLTLIATANQGSEATYESGFVIDKFPISRPNLTFSTLTVSNMSPEDSSIYLCSVARWGGSNYGYTFGSGTRLTVV.

This chain links TRBV30 with TRBJ2-1, with 9 bases that match TRBD2. The length of the CDR3 is 17 residues. With 8 bases clipped from V and 8 bases from J, the junction kept 22 bases outside the gene matches. CDR1 is GTSNPN, CDR2 SVGIG, per germline (reference sequence). The chain's CDR3 is CAQERDLGSGRYHEQFF. DNA for the CDR3: TGTGCCCAAGAAAGGGATCTTGGTAGCGGGAGATACCATGAGCAGTTCTTC.

This clone appeared a few times. The rearrangement uses TRBV18 and TRBJ2-7; D tentatively reads TRBD1 or TRBD2 (7 bases each). The V and J ends lost 3 bases and 1 base respectively, with 13 bases between them. The CDR3 loop spans 15 amino acids. Germline assignment: CDR1 KGHSH and CDR2 LQKENI. In DNA, the CDR3 is TGTGCCAGCTCACCGGGAGGGGGCCTTTCCTACGAGCAGTACTTC. It specifies CASSPGGGLSYEQYF.

This clone showed up just once. The chain links TRBV9 to TRBJ2-7, with 8 bases matching TRBD1. Germline-derived CDR1 and CDR2 are SGDLS and YYNGEE. V gave up 4 bases and J gave up 2 bases; unmatched junction bases: 5. There are 14 residues in the CDR3. CDR3 residues: CASSLGDRPYEQYF. CDR3 coding DNA: TGTGCCAGCAGCTTAGGGGACAGGCCCTACGAGCAGTACTTC.

The chain recombines TRBV19 with TRBJ2-3; D gene ambiguous. This CDR3 is built from 15 residues. Germline CDR1 is LNHDA and CDR2 is SQIVND (reference sequence). V lost 5 bases to trimming and J lost 1 base, with 13 bases between them. The chain's CDR3 is CASSLFSLGTDTQYF. In DNA form, the CDR3 reads TGTGCCAGTAGTCTCTTCTCTCTTGGCACAGATACGCAGTATTTT.